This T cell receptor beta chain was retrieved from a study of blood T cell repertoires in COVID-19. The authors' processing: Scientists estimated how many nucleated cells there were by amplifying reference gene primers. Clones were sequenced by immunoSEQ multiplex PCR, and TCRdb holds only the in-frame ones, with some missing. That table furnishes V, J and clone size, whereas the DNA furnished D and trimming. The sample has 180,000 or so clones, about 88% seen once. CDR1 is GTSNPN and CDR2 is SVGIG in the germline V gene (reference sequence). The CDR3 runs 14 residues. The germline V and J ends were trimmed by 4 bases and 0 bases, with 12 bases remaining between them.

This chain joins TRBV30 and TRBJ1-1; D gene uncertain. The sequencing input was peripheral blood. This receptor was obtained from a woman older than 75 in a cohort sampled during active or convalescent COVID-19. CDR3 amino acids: CAWTRLQVNTEAFF. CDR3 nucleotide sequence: TGTGCCTGGACCCGATTACAAGTGAACACTGAAGCTTTCTTT.